A selection of T cell receptor beta chains follows, all from one sample in a study of OX40 agonist ivuxolimab in advanced cancers. Clones were sequenced by immunoSEQ multiplex PCR, and TCRdb holds only the in-frame ones, with some missing. The sample has under 95,000 clones, roughly 89% seen once. The sample in question was CD4+ or CD8+ T cells sorted from blood, obtained in a trial of the OX40 agonist ivuxolimab. These receptors originate from an adult with an advanced solid tumor such as melanoma, head and neck, liver or kidney cancer. CDR3s include the opening cysteine and the closing phenylalanine or tryptophan. The order of the fields is CDR3 length, V gene, clone size, J gene, D gene, CDR3 DNA, CDR3 protein. The D gene is left open where the match is weak. Size tells how often a clone was seen (once, few, many) or the class of an expanded clone, and some rows leave it out.

19	TRBV7-2	-	TRBJ2-1	-	TGTGCCAGCAGCTCAAGGCTCAAAAGTACAGGGGGGGCCTACAATGAGCAGTTCTTC	CASSSRLKSTGGAYNEQFF
16	TRBV18	once	TRBJ2-3	-	TGTGCCAGCTCACCACTCACAGCTACTAGCACAGATACGCAGTATTTT	CASSPLTATSTDTQYF
16	TRBV18	-	TRBJ2-1	-	TGTGCCAGCTCACCACGGGCTAGGACGGCCTACAATGAGCAGTTCTTC	CASSPRARTAYNEQFF
13	TRBV10-3	-	TRBJ1-1	-	TGTGCCATCAGGGTAGGTACGAACACTGAAGCTTTCTTT	CAIRVGTNTEAFF
13	TRBV9	-	TRBJ2-2	-	TGTGCCAGCAGCGTAGATCATACCGGGGAGCTGTTTTTT	CASSVDHTGELFF
12	TRBV7-2	-	TRBJ2-7	-	TGTGCCAGCAGCTTATTGGGCTACGAGCAGTACTTC	CASSLLGYEQYF
14	TRBV30	-	TRBJ2-5	-	TGTGCCTGGAGTGCGGGGCCCCTTCAAGAGACCCAGTACTTC	CAWSAGPLQETQYF
14	TRBV5-1	once	TRBJ2-5	TRBD2	TGCGCCAGCAGTGAAGGCGGGGGGGACGAGACCCAGTACTTC	CASSEGGGDETQYF
13	TRBV11-1	-	TRBJ1-2	-	TGTGCCAGCAGCGGGGACGGAGGCTATGGCTACACCTTC	CASSGDGGYGYTF
14	TRBV9	-	TRBJ1-2	-	TGTGCCAGCAGCAAAAGCACCGGAAGATATGGCTACACCTTC	CASSKSTGRYGYTF
14	TRBV5-1	-	TRBJ1-1	-	TGCGCCAGCAGCCCTCTGTTGAGAAACACTGAAGCTTTCTTT	CASSPLLRNTEAFF
14	TRBV7-6	few	TRBJ2-7	-	TGTGCCAGCAGCTCAGGGGGGGCCCCCTACGAGCAGTACTTC	CASSSGGAPYEQYF
18	TRBV19	-	TRBJ2-3	-	TGTGCCAGTAGTATCTCCTTGCGGGGCTATCATGGAACAGATACGCAGTATTTT	CASSISLRGYHGTDTQYF
13	TRBV27	-	TRBJ2-3	-	TGTGCCAGCAGTTTTACCGGGCCAGATACGCAGTATTTT	CASSFTGPDTQYF
16	TRBV5-1	-	TRBJ2-3	-	TGCGCCAGCAGCTTGGAGGCCGACCCGTCCACAGATACGCAGTATTTT	CASSLEADPSTDTQYF
15	TRBV11-2	-	TRBJ2-7	-	TGTGCCAGCAGCTTACTTGCGGACCCGAGATACGAGCAGTACTTC	CASSLLADPRYEQYF
15	TRBV11-3	-	TRBJ1-3	-	TGTGCCAGCAGCTTAGGGCCCCCAACAGTAAACACCATATATTTT	CASSLGPPTVNTIYF
14	TRBV5-1	-	TRBJ1-1	TRBD1	TGCGCCAGCAGCTCCGGGACAGGGTTGGCTGAAGCTTTCTTT	CASSSGTGLAEAFF
14	TRBV28	-	TRBJ2-2	TRBD2	TGTGCCAGCAGTCCAGCGGGAGAGCCCGGGGAGCTGTTTTTT	CASSPAGEPGELFF
16	TRBV10-3	-	TRBJ2-3	-	TGTGCCATCAGTGAGTCGACTCGCGGTGGTCGGGATACGCAGTATTTT	CAISESTRGGRDTQYF
13	TRBV2	-	TRBJ2-2	-	TGTGCCAGCAATCTCGAGGGCCCCGGGGAGCTGTTTTTT	CASNLEGPGELFF
13	TRBV6-5	-	TRBJ2-7	-	TGTGCCAGCAGTTACTCGACAGGAGAGGAGCAGTACTTC	CASSYSTGEEQYF
13	TRBV30	few	TRBJ2-3	-	TGTGCCTGGAGTCGCGACCAATCAGATACGCAGTATTTT	CAWSRDQSDTQYF
14	TRBV2	-	TRBJ2-5	-	TGTGCCAGCAGTGACGGGAGCGACCAAGAGACCCAGTACTTC	CASSDGSDQETQYF
14	TRBV7-9	once	TRBJ2-7	TRBD2	TGTGCCAGCAGCCAGAGCGGGGGATCCTTCGAGCAGTACTTC	CASSQSGGSFEQYF
14	TRBV15	-	TRBJ2-3	-	TGTGCCACCAGCAGAGATAGGGCTTCAGTTACGCAGTATTTT	CATSRDRASVTQYF
14	TRBV27	-	TRBJ1-5	-	TGTGCCAGCAGCACGGGACGGCCTAATCAGCCCCAGCATTTT	CASSTGRPNQPQHF
14	TRBV10-1	few	TRBJ2-7	TRBD2	TGCGCCAGCAGTGTAGCGGGAGGGGCTAGCGAGCAGTACTTC	CASSVAGGASEQYF
16	TRBV7-3	-	TRBJ1-2	-	TGTGCCAGCAGCTGGAGGGGATCCGCCCGAGAATATGGCTACACCTTC	CASSWRGSAREYGYTF
15	TRBV19	few	TRBJ2-6	TRBD1	TGTGCCAGTAGTACACAGGGGAGTGGGGCCAACGTCCTGACTTTC	CASSTQGSGANVLTF
15	TRBV5-1	-	TRBJ2-3	-	TGCGCCAGCAGCCTCAGGGTCCCTAGCACAGATACGCAGTATTTT	CASSLRVPSTDTQYF
13	TRBV18	-	TRBJ2-7	-	TGTGCCAGCTCGGGGGGACAGCCCTACGAGCAGTACTTC	CASSGGQPYEQYF
16	TRBV6-5	-	TRBJ2-5	-	TGTGCCAGCAGTTACACCGCAGGGTTTCGCCAAGAGACCCAGTACTTC	CASSYTAGFRQETQYF
14	TRBV28	-	TRBJ1-2	-	TGTGCCAGCAGGTCCGGACAGAACTGGAGTGGCTACACCTTC	CASRSGQNWSGYTF
14	TRBV27	-	TRBJ2-3	-	TGTGCCAGCGGGAAATCGGGGAAAAGGGATACGCAGTATTTT	CASGKSGKRDTQYF
17	TRBV12-5	-	TRBJ2-2	TRBD1	TGTGCTAGTGGTCCGGACCCCGGACAGGGTAGAACCGGGGAGCTGTTTTTT	CASGPDPGQGRTGELFF
15	TRBV5-1	-	TRBJ2-2	-	TGCGCCAGCAGCTTGAATCCCGGGCCGACCGGGGAGCTGTTTTTT	CASSLNPGPTGELFF
14	TRBV6-5	once	TRBJ2-2	-	TGTGCCAGCAGTTACTCTGGAGACCCCGTGGAGCTGTTTTTT	CASSYSGDPVELFF
14	TRBV11-1	few	TRBJ2-7	TRBD1	TGTGCCAGCAGCGGCCGGGACAGGCCCTACGAGCAGTACTTC	CASSGRDRPYEQYF
16	TRBV7-3	-	TRBJ1-1	TRBD1	TGTGCCAGCAGCTTAAATCCAGGGGGCTCCAACACTGAAGCTTTCTTT	CASSLNPGGSNTEAFF
12	TRBV7-9	-	TRBJ2-3	-	TGTGCCGGATCCCAAAGGACAGATACGCAGTATTTT	CAGSQRTDTQYF
15	TRBV2	few	TRBJ1-6	-	TGTGCCAGCAGTGGGGAGGCAGGGGATAATTCACCCCTCCACTTT	CASSGEAGDNSPLHF